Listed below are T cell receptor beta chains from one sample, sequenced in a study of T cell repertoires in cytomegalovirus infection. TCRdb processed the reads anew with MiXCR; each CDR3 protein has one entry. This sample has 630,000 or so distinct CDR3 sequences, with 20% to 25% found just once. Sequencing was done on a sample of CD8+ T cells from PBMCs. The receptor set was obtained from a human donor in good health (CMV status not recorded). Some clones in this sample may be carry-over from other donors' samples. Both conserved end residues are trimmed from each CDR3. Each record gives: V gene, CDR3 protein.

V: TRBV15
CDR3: ATTGEGYNEQF

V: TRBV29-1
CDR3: SVDLDNPATNEKLF

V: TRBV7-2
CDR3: ASSFISGSEETQY

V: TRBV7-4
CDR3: ASSLKSVLDSYEQY

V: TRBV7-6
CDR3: ASSHGDRWNEKLF

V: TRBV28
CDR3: ASSLGGPVIYSNQPQH

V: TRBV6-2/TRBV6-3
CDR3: ASEQDTSSSYNEQF

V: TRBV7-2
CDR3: ASSPGPRAKNIQY

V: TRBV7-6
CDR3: ASSLPRRGTEAF

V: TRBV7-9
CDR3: ASSQTGYGEQF

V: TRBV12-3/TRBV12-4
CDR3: ASSLNTIRGYT

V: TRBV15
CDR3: ATSSSALTEAF

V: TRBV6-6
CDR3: ASTPDSGYGYT

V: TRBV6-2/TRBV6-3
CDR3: ASSYSNPGTGDMVRAKNIQY

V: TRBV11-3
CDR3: ASSSWDKEGHNEQF

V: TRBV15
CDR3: ATRGGHSSGANVLT

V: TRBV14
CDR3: ASSQDGLRYYGYT

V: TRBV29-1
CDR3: SVEDPSVGQGAGEQY

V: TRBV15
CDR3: ATSRDSGLVLSYNEQF

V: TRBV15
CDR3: ATSRVPGTGGKTDTQY

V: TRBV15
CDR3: ATSKGASGPGELF

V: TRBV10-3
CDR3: AISDKGATEAF

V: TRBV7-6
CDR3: ASSWTSGGGGELF

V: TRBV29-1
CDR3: SGLRDRTEAF

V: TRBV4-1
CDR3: ASSQDGLTGELF

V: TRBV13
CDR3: ASSPGLAINEQF

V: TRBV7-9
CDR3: ASSSPGLNEKLF

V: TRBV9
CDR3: ASSVRSEQSMNEQF

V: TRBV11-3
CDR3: ASSLDQRGETQY

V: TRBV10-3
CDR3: AIRLATGQGTKGYT

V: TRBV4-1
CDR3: ASSHTGVAKNIQY

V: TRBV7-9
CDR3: ASALGTGTYNEQF

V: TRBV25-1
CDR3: ASSESLGSTGEQF

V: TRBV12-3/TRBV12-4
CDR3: ASSWESGDWHSNQPQH

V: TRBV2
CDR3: AGLGPLLEQY

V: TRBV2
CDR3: ASSEYQYEQY

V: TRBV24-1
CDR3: ATKGTGGTGELF

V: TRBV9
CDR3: ASSPLGQGVDGVAEAF

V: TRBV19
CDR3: ASSYGQEQFDYT

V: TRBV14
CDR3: ASSRFSPNSGNTIY

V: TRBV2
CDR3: ATLRTGGSLDGGHNEQF

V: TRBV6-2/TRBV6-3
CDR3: ASNKNTDLNTEAF

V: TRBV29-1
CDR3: SVGLDAEQF

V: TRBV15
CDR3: ATSRRRGTGELF

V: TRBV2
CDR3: ASPKRTGANYGYT

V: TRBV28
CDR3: ASSLRGQGAWGETQY

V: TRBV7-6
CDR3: ASSSSSGGGDEQF

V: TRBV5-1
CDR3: ASSFRDGAGETQY

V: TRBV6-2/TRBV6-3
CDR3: ASNPQGMNTEAF

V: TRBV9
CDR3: ASSFNVGSGANVLT

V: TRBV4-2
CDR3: ASSLRQAVNTEAF

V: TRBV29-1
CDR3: SVDETNNYGYT

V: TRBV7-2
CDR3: ASSLRAGGRSTDTQY

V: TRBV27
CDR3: ASRGLAVPTNTGELF

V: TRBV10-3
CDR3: AISEGLVEQY

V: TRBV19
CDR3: ASRHSREAF

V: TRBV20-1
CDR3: SARELGGNTIY

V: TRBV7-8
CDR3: ASSSQGRWSEKLF

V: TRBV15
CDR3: ATSRARGGPYNEQF

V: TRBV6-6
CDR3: ASSFSPDRSYYEQY